The T cell receptor (beta chain) described here comes from a study of blood T cell repertoires in COVID-19. Study in general: The United States, Italy and Spain supplied acute and convalescent COVID-19 samples. T cells, B-cell-depleted T cells, or PBMCs supplied cDNA or gDNA.

The ends were cut back, 1 base at V and 7 bases at J, with 14 bases in the middle. Germline values: CDR1 GTSNPN, CDR2 SVGIG (reference sequence). The CDR3 is 14 residues long. How the authors handled the data: Amplification from reference gene primers served as the basis for estimated nucleated cell counts. Assay used: immunoSEQ multiplex PCR; TCRdb lists only in-frame clones, some missing. That table is the source of V, J and clone size, and D and trimming were worked out from the DNA. The data show some 200,000 clones, approximately 82% seen once. The origin of this receptor is a woman in her thirties or forties with acute or convalescent COVID-19. This chain connects TRBV30 to TRBJ1-3; no firm D call. Sequencing input: peripheral blood. CDR3 amino acids: CAWSEGNPGNTIYF. CDR3 DNA: TGTGCCTGGAGTGAGGGTAATCCGGGGAACACCATATATTTT.